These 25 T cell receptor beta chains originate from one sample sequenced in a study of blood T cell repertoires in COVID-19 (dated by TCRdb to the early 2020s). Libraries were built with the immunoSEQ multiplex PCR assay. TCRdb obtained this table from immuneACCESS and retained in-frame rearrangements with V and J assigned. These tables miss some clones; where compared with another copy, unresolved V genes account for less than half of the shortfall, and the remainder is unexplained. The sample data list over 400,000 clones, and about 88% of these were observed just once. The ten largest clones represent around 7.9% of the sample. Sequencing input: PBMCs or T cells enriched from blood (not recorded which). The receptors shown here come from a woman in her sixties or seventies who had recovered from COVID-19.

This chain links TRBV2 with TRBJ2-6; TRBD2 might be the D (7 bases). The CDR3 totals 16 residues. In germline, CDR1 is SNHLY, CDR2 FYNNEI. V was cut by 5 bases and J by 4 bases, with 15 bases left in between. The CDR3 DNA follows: TGTGCCAGCAGTCAGGAGGGGGGGCCCGGGGCCAACGTCCTGACTTTC. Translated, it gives CASSQEGGPGANVLTF.

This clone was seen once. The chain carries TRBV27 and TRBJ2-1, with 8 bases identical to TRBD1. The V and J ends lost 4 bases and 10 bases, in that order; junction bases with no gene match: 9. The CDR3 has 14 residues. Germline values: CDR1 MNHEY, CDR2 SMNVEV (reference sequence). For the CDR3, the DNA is TGTGCCAGCAGTTCCGGACAGGGCCGGGGGGAGCAGTTCTTC. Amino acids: CASSSGQGRGEQFF.

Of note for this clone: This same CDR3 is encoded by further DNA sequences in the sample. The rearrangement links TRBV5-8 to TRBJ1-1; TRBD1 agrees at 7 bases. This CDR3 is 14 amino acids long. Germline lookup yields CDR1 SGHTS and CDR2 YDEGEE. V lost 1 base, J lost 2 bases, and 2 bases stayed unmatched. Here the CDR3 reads CASSLTGANTEAFF. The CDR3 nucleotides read TGTGCCAGCAGCTTGACAGGGGCCAACACTGAAGCTTTCTTT.

The CDR3 coding sequence is TGTGCCAGCAGCCCCTTATTTTCAGTTTCCTTCACAGATACGCAGTATTTT. Amino acid sequence: CASSPLFSVSFTDTQYF. This chain connects TRBV14 to TRBJ2-3; D ambiguous. The V end lost 4 bases, the J end lost 2 bases, and 19 bases lay between the germline ends. Germline V gene lookup returns CDR1 SGHDN and CDR2 FVKESK. The CDR3 is 17 amino acids.

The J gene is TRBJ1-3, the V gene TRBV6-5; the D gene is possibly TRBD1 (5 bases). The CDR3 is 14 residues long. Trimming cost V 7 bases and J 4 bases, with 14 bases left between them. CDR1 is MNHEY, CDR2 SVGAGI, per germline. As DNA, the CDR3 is TGTGCCAGCACAAGGGGTTCTTGGGGAAACACCATATATTTT. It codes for CASTRGSWGNTIYF.

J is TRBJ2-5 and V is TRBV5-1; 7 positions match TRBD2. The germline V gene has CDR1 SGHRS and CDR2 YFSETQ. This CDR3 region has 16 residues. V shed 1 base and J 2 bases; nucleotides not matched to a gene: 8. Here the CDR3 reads CASSLMPSGQQETQYF. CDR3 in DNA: TGCGCCAGCAGCTTGATGCCTAGCGGACAACAAGAGACCCAGTACTTC.

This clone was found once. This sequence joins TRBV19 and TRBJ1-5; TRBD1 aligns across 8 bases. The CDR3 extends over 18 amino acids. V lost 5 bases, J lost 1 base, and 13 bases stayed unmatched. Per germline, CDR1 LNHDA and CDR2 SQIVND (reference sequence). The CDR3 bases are TGTGCCAGTAGTTCTACCCGCGTGACAGGGGTCAGCAATCAGCCCCAGCATTTT. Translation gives CASSSTRVTGVSNQPQHF.

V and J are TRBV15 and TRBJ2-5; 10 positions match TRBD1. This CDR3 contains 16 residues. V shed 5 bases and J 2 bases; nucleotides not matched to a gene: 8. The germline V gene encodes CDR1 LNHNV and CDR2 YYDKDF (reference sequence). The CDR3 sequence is CATSGDRGEIQETQYF. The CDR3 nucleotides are TGTGCCACCAGCGGGGACAGGGGCGAGATACAAGAGACCCAGTACTTC. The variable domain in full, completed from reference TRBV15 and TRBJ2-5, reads DAMVIQNPRYQVTQFGKPVTLSCSQTLNHNVMYWYQQKSSQAPKLLFHYYDKDFNNEADTPDNFQSRRPNTSFCFLDIRSPGLGDTAMYLCATSGDRGEIQETQYFGPGTRLLVL.

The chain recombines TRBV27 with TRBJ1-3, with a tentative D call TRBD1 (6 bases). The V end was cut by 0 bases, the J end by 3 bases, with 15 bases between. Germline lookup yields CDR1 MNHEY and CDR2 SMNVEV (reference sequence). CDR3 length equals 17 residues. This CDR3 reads CASSLSRGAGGGNTIYF. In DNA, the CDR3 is TGTGCCAGCAGTTTATCCCGGGGGGCAGGCGGTGGAAACACCATATATTTT.

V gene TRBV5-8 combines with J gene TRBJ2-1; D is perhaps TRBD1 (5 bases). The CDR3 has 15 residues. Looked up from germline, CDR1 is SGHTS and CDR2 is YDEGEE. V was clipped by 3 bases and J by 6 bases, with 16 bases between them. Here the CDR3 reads CASSSGHLPLNEQFF. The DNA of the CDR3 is TGTGCCAGCAGCTCAGGACACCTTCCCCTCAATGAGCAGTTCTTC.

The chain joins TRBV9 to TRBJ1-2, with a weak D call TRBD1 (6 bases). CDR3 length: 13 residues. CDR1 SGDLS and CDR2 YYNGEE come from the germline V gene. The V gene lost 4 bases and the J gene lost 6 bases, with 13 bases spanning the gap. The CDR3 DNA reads TGTGCCAGCAGCCCGGACAGTTGGGATGGCTACACCTTC. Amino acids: CASSPDSWDGYTF. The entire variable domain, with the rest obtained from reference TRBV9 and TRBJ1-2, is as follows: DSGVTQTPKHLITATGQRVTLRCSPRSGDLSVYWYQQSLDQGLQFLIQYYNGEERAKGNILERFSAQQFPDLHSELNLSSLELGDSALYFCASSPDSWDGYTFGSGTRLTVV.

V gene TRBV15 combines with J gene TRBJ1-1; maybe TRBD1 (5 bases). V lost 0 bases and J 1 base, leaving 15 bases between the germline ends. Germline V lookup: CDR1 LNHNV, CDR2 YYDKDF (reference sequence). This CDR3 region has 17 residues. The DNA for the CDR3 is TGTGCCACCAGCAGAGATAGGGCAGGGTGGGGGAACACTGAAGCTTTCTTT. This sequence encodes CATSRDRAGWGNTEAFF.

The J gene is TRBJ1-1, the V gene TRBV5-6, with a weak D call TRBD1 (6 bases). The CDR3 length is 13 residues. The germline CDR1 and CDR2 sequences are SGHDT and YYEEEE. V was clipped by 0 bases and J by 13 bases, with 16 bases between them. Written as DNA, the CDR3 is TGTGCCAGCAGCTTGGGGACAGCGGCCCGGGGTTTCTTT. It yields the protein CASSLGTAARGFF.

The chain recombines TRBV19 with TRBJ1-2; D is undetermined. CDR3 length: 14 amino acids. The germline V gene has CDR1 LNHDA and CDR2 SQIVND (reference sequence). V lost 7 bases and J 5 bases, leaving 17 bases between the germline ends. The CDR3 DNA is TGTGCCAGTAATCGAGTAGAAGCGGAATATGGCTACACCTTC. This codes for CASNRVEAEYGYTF.

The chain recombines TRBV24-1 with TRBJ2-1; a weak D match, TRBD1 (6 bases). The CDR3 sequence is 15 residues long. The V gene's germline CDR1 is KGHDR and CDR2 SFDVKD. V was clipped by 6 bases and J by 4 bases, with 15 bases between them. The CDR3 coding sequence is TGTGCCACCAGTAGACTCGGGACACCTTACAATGAGCAGTTCTTC. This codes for CATSRLGTPYNEQFF.

CDR3 sequence (DNA): TGTGCCTGGAGTCCCTCGAACACTGAAGCTTTCTTT. Protein sequence: CAWSPSNTEAFF. The chain links TRBV30 to TRBJ1-1, with D unresolved. Germline lookup yields CDR1 GTSNPN and CDR2 SVGIG (reference sequence). The germline V and J ends were trimmed by 2 bases and 1 base, with 5 bases remaining between them. The CDR3 totals 12 residues.

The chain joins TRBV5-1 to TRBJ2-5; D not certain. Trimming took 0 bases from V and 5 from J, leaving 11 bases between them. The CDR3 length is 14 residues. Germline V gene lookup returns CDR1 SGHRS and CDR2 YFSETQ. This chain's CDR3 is CASSLDPSSETQYF. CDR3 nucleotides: TGCGCCAGCAGCTTGGATCCTTCCTCCGAGACCCAGTACTTC.

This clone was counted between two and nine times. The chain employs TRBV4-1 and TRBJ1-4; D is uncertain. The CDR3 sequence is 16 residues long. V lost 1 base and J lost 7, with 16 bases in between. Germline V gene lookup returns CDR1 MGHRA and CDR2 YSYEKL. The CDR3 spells CASSQANLMSTEKLFF. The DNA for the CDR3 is TGCGCCAGCAGCCAAGCGAACCTTATGAGTACTGAAAAACTGTTTTTT.

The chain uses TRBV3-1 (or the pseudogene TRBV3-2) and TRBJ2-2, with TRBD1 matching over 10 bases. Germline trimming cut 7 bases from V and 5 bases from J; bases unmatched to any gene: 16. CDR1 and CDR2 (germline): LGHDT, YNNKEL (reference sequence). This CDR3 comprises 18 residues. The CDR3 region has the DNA TGTGCCAGCACCCTTGGGGACAGGGGTTTAAGTATAACCGGGGAGCTGTTTTTT. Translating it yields CASTLGDRGLSITGELFF.

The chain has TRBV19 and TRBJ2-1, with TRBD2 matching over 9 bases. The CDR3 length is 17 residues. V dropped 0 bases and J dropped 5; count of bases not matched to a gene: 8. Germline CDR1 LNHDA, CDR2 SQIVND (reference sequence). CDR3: CASSIDPGGGAHNEQFF. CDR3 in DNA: TGTGCCAGTAGTATAGATCCTGGCGGGGGGGCACACAATGAGCAGTTCTTC.

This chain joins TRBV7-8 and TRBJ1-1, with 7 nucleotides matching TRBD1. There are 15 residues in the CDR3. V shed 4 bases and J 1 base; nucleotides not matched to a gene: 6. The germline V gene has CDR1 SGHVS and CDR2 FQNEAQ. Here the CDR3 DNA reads TGTGCCAGCAGCTCGACAGGGCTGGCGAACACTGAAGCTTTCTTT. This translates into CASSSTGLANTEAFF. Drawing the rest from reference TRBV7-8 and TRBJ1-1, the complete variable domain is GAGVSQSPRYKVAKRGQDVALRCDPISGHVSLFWYQQALGQGPEFLTYFQNEAQLDKSGLPSDRFFAERPEGSVSTLKIQRTQQEDSAVYLCASSSTGLANTEAFFGQGTRLTVV.

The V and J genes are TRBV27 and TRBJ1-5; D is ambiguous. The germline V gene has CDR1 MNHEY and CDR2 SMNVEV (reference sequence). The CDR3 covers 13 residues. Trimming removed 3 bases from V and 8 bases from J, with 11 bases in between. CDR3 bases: TGTGCCAGCAGTTTGAATAAGCGGGAGCCCCAGCATTTT. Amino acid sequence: CASSLNKREPQHF.

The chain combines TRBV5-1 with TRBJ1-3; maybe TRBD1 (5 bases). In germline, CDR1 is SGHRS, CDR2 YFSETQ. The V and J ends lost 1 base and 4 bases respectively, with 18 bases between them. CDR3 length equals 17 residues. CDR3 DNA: TGCGCCAGCAGCTTGTTAGTGGCAGGGTCCACCGGAAACACCATATATTTT. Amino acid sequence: CASSLLVAGSTGNTIYF.

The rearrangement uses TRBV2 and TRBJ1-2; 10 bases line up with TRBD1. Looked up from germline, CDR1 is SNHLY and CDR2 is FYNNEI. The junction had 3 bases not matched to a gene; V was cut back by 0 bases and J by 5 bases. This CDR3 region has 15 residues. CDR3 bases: TGTGCCAGCAGTGAAGCTCGGACAGGGGGATATGGCTACACCTTC. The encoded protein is CASSEARTGGYGYTF.

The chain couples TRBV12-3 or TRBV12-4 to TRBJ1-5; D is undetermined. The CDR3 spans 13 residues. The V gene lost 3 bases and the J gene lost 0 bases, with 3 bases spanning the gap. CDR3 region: CASSFSSNQPQHF. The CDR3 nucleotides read TGTGCCAGCAGTTTTAGTAGCAATCAGCCCCAGCATTTT.